The 29 T cell receptor beta chains listed next were all sequenced from one sample in a study of shared T cell receptors in the human thymus. TCRdb's table, derived via immunoSEQ multiplex PCR, lists solely in-frame clones and lacks some. The data hold about 660,000 clones, with about 87% observed a single time. These data are also associated with another study on human thymus T cells.

Sequencing input: thymocytes. The receptors here all came from a boy in the first two years of life with a congenital heart defect.

This chain joins TRBV7-9 and TRBJ2-7; no definite D call. With 2 bases removed from V and 3 bases from J, the gap between germline ends came to 5 bases. This CDR3 has 12 amino acids. Germline CDR1 SEHNR, CDR2 FQNEAQ (reference sequence). The CDR3 DNA sequence: TGTGCCAGCAGCTTAATCGGCTACGAGCAGTACTTC. Protein sequence: CASSLIGYEQYF.

The V call is TRBV15, the J call TRBJ2-7; possibly TRBD1 for D (6 bases). CDR3 length: 14 residues. Trimming removed 3 bases from V and 3 bases from J, with 12 bases in between. Germline-derived CDR1 and CDR2 are LNHNV and YYDKDF (reference sequence). The CDR3 here is CATSSPGQNYEQYF. CDR3 DNA sequence: TGTGCCACCAGCAGCCCGGGACAAAACTACGAGCAGTACTTC.

The chain has TRBV5-1 and TRBJ1-2; 8 nucleotides line up with TRBD1. CDR1 is SGHRS and CDR2 is YFSETQ in the germline V gene. The V and J ends lost 3 bases and 4 bases, in that order; junction bases with no gene match: 5. CDR3 length: 14 amino acids. The CDR3 DNA reads TGCGCCAGCAGCTGCCAGGGGGCTAGCTATGGCTACACCTTC. It codes for CASSCQGASYGYTF.

The rearrangement links TRBV28 to TRBJ2-7; 12 bases are a match to TRBD1. Germline trimming cut 5 bases from V and 3 bases from J; bases unmatched to any gene: 23. The germline V gene has CDR1 MDHEN and CDR2 SYDVKM. The CDR3 length is 21 residues. CDR3 nucleotides: TGTGCCAGCAGTGTCGGTAGGGCCCCGGGACAGGGGGCCGGGTCGGGCTACGAGCAGTACTTC. Protein sequence: CASSVGRAPGQGAGSGYEQYF.

This clone was detected only once. The gene calls are TRBV5-4 and TRBJ2-2, with D perhaps matching TRBD2 (5 bases). The CDR3 is 15 amino acids. Germline V gene data show CDR1 as SGHNT and CDR2 as YYREEE (reference sequence). Deletions cut 1 base from V and 7 bases from J, with 14 bases between. The CDR3 DNA reads TGTGCCAGCAGCTTGATGGCTAGCTCCCGCGGGGAGCTGTTTTTT. Its protein is CASSLMASSRGELFF.

This chain links TRBV18 with TRBJ2-6; 8 nucleotides agree with TRBD1. The CDR3 runs to 17 residues. Germline assignment: CDR1 KGHSH and CDR2 LQKENI. The V gene end was trimmed by 0 bases and the J gene end by 8 bases; junction bases not matched to a gene: 9. As DNA, the CDR3 is TGTGCCAGCTCACCACCGCGTTTCGGGACAGGACCCAACGTCCTGACTTTC. Encoded protein: CASSPPRFGTGPNVLTF. The whole variable domain, filled in from reference TRBV18 and TRBJ2-6, reads NAGVMQNPRHLVRRRGQEARLRCSPMKGHSHVYWYRQLPEEGLKFMVYLQKENIIDESGMPKERFSAEFPKEGPSILRIQQVVRGDSAAYFCASSPPRFGTGPNVLTFGAGSRLTVL.

V and J are TRBV2 and TRBJ1-5; D gene unclear. This CDR3 region has 18 residues. CDR1 and CDR2 from the germline V gene are SNHLY and FYNNEI. The ends were cut back, 4 bases at V and 0 bases at J, with 19 bases in the middle. Here the CDR3 DNA reads TGTGCCAGCAGTGCGGGGAGACGGTCTCTGTGTAGCAATCAGCCCCAGCATTTT. Its translation is CASSAGRRSLCSNQPQHF.

This clone came up a few times. The chain is built from TRBV9 and TRBJ2-2, with TRBD2 matching 8 bases. CDR1 is SGDLS, CDR2 YYNGEE, per germline. V shed 4 bases and J 3 bases; nucleotides not matched to a gene: 17. The CDR3 sequence is 19 residues long. CDR3 loop: CASSPQTSGRNKDTGELFF. The CDR3 region has the DNA TGTGCCAGCAGCCCACAGACCAGCGGGAGAAACAAAGACACCGGGGAGCTGTTTTTT. Using reference TRBV9 and TRBJ2-2 for the parts outside the CDR3, the full variable domain is DSGVTQTPKHLITATGQRVTLRCSPRSGDLSVYWYQQSLDQGLQFLIQYYNGEERAKGNILERFSAQQFPDLHSELNLSSLELGDSALYFCASSPQTSGRNKDTGELFFGEGSRLTVL.

Comment on this clone: This sample also contains other DNA sequences that code for the same CDR3. In DNA, the CDR3 is TGTGCCAGCACCAACCGCCCAGGGTCGAACACTGAAGCTTTCTTT. Residues: CASTNRPGSNTEAFF. The chain recombines TRBV27 with TRBJ1-1, with a tentative D call TRBD1 (5 bases). There are 15 residues in the CDR3. The germline V and J ends were trimmed by 7 bases and 1 base, with 16 bases remaining between them. Germline V gene data show CDR1 as MNHEY and CDR2 as SMNVEV (reference sequence).

This clone occurred once. The rearrangement uses TRBV5-1 and TRBJ2-7, with TRBD1 matching 10 bases. The CDR3 extends over 16 amino acids. With V trimmed by 0 bases and J by 3 bases, 6 bases remained unmatched. Germline CDR1 is SGHRS and CDR2 is YFSETQ. CDR3 protein: CASSLGQGALGYEQYF. The CDR3 DNA sequence: TGCGCCAGCAGCTTGGGACAGGGGGCGCTTGGCTACGAGCAGTACTTC. The full variable domain, completed using reference TRBV5-1 and TRBJ2-7, is KAGVTQTPRYLIKTRGQQVTLSCSPISGHRSVSWYQQTPGQGLQFLFEYFSETQRNKGNFPGRFSGRQFSNSRSEMNVSTLELGDSALYLCASSLGQGALGYEQYFGPGTRLTVT.

The genes are TRBV6-1 and TRBJ1-5, with a weak D call TRBD1 (5 bases). The V end lost 1 base, the J end lost 1 base, and 14 bases lay between the germline ends. The V gene's germline CDR1 is MNHNS and CDR2 SASEGT. CDR3 length equals 17 residues. The CDR3 DNA follows: TGTGCCAGCAGTGAAGGGACCTCAAGGGGCAGCAATCAGCCCCAGCATTTT. This gives the protein CASSEGTSRGSNQPQHF.

This chain joins TRBV4-1 and TRBJ2-1; 7 positions match TRBD1. The CDR3 covers 15 residues. Trimming at V came to 3 bases and at J to 5 bases, leaving 7 bases not matched to a gene. Germline values: CDR1 MGHRA, CDR2 YSYEKL. The CDR3 sequence: CASSHLPDRNNEQFF. CDR3 bases: TGCGCCAGCAGCCATCTTCCGGACAGGAACAATGAGCAGTTCTTC.

This chain connects TRBV7-8 to TRBJ2-7; a possible D gene is TRBD2 (5 bases). V was shortened by 1 base and J by 0 bases, with 13 bases between the two germline ends. CDR3 length: 16 amino acids. CDR1 is SGHVS, CDR2 FQNEAQ, per germline. Here the CDR3 DNA reads TGTGCCAGCAGCTTAGATGGAGGTCTGAGCTCCTACGAGCAGTACTTC. Translating gives CASSLDGGLSSYEQYF. The whole variable domain, remainder taken from reference TRBV7-8 and TRBJ2-7, is GAGVSQSPRYKVAKRGQDVALRCDPISGHVSLFWYQQALGQGPEFLTYFQNEAQLDKSGLPSDRFFAERPEGSVSTLKIQRTQQEDSAVYLCASSLDGGLSSYEQYFGPGTRLTVT.

This chain links TRBV27 with TRBJ2-3; D perhaps matches TRBD1 (6 bases). The CDR3 length is 16 residues. Between the trimmed V and J ends, which lost 3 bases and 5 bases, there was a span of 18 bases. Germline V gene data show CDR1 as MNHEY and CDR2 as SMNVEV (reference sequence). CDR3 bases: TGTGCCAGCAGTTTGTGGAACGACAGGCGAGAAGATACGCAGTATTTT. Translated, it gives CASSLWNDRREDTQYF.

The chain joins TRBV7-2 to TRBJ2-7, with TRBD2 identical over 9 bases. V was clipped by 5 bases and J by 4 bases; unmatched bases: 12. The germline V gene has CDR1 SGHTA and CDR2 FQGNSA. CDR3 length equals 16 residues. The CDR3 here is CASSGPAVSGGYEQYF. The DNA for the CDR3 is TGTGCCAGCAGCGGACCGGCGGTTAGCGGGGGATACGAGCAGTACTTC.

The chain combines TRBV9 with TRBJ2-2; TRBD2 agrees at 16 bases. Germline V gene data show CDR1 as SGDLS and CDR2 as YYNGEE. CDR3 length: 21 amino acids. V gave up 0 bases and J gave up 0 bases; unmatched junction bases: 8. CDR3 nucleotides: TGTGCCAGCAGCGTAGAGGCCCCGGGACTAGCGGGGGGGGCGAACACCGGGGAGCTGTTTTTT. Its translation: CASSVEAPGLAGGANTGELFF.

This rearrangement joins TRBV27 to TRBJ2-4; no clear D gene. The CDR3 has 14 residues. CDR1 is MNHEY, CDR2 SMNVEV, per germline (reference sequence). V dropped 6 bases and J dropped 7 bases, with 16 bases sitting between them. The CDR3: CASSPTLVQNIQYF. The CDR3, as DNA: TGTGCCAGCAGCCCCACGCTGGTCCAGAACATTCAGTACTTC.

V gene TRBV4-1 combines with J gene TRBJ2-5; possibly TRBD2 for D (5 bases). The germline CDR1 and CDR2 sequences are MGHRA and YSYEKL. V dropped 4 bases and J dropped 3 bases, with 6 bases sitting between them. This CDR3 spans 12 amino acids. CDR3 protein: CASSPGEETQYF. As DNA, the CDR3 is TGCGCCAGCAGCCCCGGGGAAGAGACCCAGTACTTC.

The chain couples TRBV10-3 to TRBJ2-3; no definite D call. CDR1 is ENHRY and CDR2 is SYGVKD in the germline V gene. V was cut by 4 bases and J by 1 base, with 9 bases left in between. This CDR3 region has 14 residues. The CDR3 region has the DNA TGTGCCATCAGTGGATACGCGGGCACAGATACGCAGTATTTT. It is translated as CAISGYAGTDTQYF.

V is TRBV5-1 and J is TRBJ2-3, with a weak D call TRBD1 (6 bases). Germline V gene lookup returns CDR1 SGHRS and CDR2 YFSETQ. The CDR3 is 15 residues long. V lost 2 bases, J lost 4 bases, and 14 bases lay in between. The CDR3, as DNA: TGCGCCAGCAGCTTCGGCCAGGGGTTATCAGATACGCAGTATTTT. It specifies CASSFGQGLSDTQYF.

This chain links TRBV7-9 with TRBJ2-1; D might be TRBD1 (6 bases). The V gene lost 1 base and the J gene lost 2 bases, with 9 bases spanning the gap. The CDR3 loop spans 15 amino acids. Germline-derived CDR1 and CDR2 are SEHNR and FQNEAQ (reference sequence). CDR3 amino acids: CASSLGGQPYNEQFF. CDR3 coding DNA: TGTGCCAGCAGCTTAGGGGGGCAACCCTACAATGAGCAGTTCTTC. Supplemented by reference TRBV7-9 and TRBJ2-1, the full variable domain reads DTGVSQNPRHKITKRGQNVTFRCDPISEHNRLYWYRQTLGQGPEFLTYFQNEAQLEKSRLLSDRFSAERPKGSFSTLEIQRTEQGDSAMYLCASSLGGQPYNEQFFGPGTRLTVL.

The gene calls are TRBV4-2 and TRBJ1-6; D gene ambiguous. The germline CDR1 and CDR2 sequences are LGHNA and YNFKEQ. The V and J ends lost 1 base and 5 bases respectively, with 9 bases between them. The CDR3 has 15 amino acids. Here the CDR3 reads CASSQGSSNNSPLHF. Here the CDR3 DNA reads TGTGCCAGCAGCCAAGGGAGTTCCAATAATTCACCCCTCCACTTT.

The genes are TRBV18 and TRBJ1-2; weak D call: TRBD1 (5 bases). Looked up from germline, CDR1 is KGHSH and CDR2 is LQKENI. With 1 base removed from V and 4 bases from J, the gap between germline ends came to 7 bases. CDR3 length: 13 amino acids. The CDR3 loop reads CASSPLGLYGYTF. CDR3 DNA: TGTGCCAGCTCACCACTGGGGCTCTATGGCTACACCTTC. The complete variable domain, with remaining parts taken from reference TRBV18 and TRBJ1-2, reads NAGVMQNPRHLVRRRGQEARLRCSPMKGHSHVYWYRQLPEEGLKFMVYLQKENIIDESGMPKERFSAEFPKEGPSILRIQQVVRGDSAAYFCASSPLGLYGYTFGSGTRLTVV.

V and J are TRBV29-1 and TRBJ2-3; 10 bases are shared with TRBD2. The V gene end was trimmed by 1 base and the J gene end by 5 bases; junction bases not matched to a gene: 18. Germline V lookup: CDR1 SQVTM, CDR2 ANQGSEA. This CDR3 has 19 residues. The CDR3 DNA is TGCAGCGTTGAAGGCAGGGATCCAGCGGGAGGGTGTGTTCAAGATACGCAGTATTTT. Amino acid sequence: CSVEGRDPAGGCVQDTQYF.

Regarding this clone: The junction departs from germline at one end; a sequencing error may be responsible. The chain joins TRBV18 to TRBJ1-1, with unresolved D. This CDR3 region has 14 residues. Germline V gene data show CDR1 as KGHSH and CDR2 as LQKENI. The CDR3 nucleotides read TGTGCCAGCTCACCACCGGGCAGGTTCTCTGAGGCTTTCTTT. Its protein product is CASSPPGRFSEAFF. The variable domain in full, completed from reference TRBV18 and TRBJ1-1, reads NAGVMQNPRHLVRRRGQEARLRCSPMKGHSHVYWYRQLPEEGLKFMVYLQKENIIDESGMPKERFSAEFPKEGPSILRIQQVVRGDSAAYFCASSPPGRFSEAFFGQGTRLTVV.

The chain is built from TRBV2 and TRBJ2-1; possible D gene TRBD2, 6 bases. The V gene lost 6 bases and the J gene lost 10 bases, with 25 bases spanning the gap. Germline V lookup: CDR1 SNHLY, CDR2 FYNNEI. This CDR3 contains 16 residues. CDR3 nucleotide sequence: TGTGCCAGCAGGGAATTGCGGAGGGGCGATGAACAAGAGCAGTTCTTC. It encodes CASRELRRGDEQEQFF.

The rearrangement links TRBV7-9 to TRBJ2-2; D not certain. This CDR3 has 12 amino acids. V lost 6 bases to trimming and J lost 5 bases, with 7 bases between them. Germline V gene lookup returns CDR1 SEHNR and CDR2 FQNEAQ (reference sequence). CDR3 DNA: TGTGCCAGCAGTTCCCCAACCGGGGAGCTGTTTTTT. It yields the protein CASSSPTGELFF.

This rearrangement joins TRBV4-3 to TRBJ1-1, with D perhaps matching TRBD1 (5 bases). The V end lost 0 bases, the J end lost 1 base, and 15 bases lay between the germline ends. This CDR3 has 17 residues. Germline values: CDR1 LGHNA, CDR2 YSLEER. The CDR3 here is CASSQDPGGGTNTEAFF. The CDR3 nucleotides read TGCGCCAGCAGCCAAGATCCCGGGGGGGGGACGAACACTGAAGCTTTCTTT.

The rearrangement uses TRBV13 and TRBJ1-1; D is unclear. Per the germline V gene, CDR1 is PRHDT and CDR2 is FYEKMQ (reference sequence). The germline V and J ends were trimmed by 5 bases and 4 bases, with 11 bases remaining between them. CDR3 length: 13 residues. Here the CDR3 reads CASSLSRSTEAFF. The CDR3 nucleotides read TGTGCCAGCAGCCTCTCACGGAGCACTGAAGCTTTCTTT.